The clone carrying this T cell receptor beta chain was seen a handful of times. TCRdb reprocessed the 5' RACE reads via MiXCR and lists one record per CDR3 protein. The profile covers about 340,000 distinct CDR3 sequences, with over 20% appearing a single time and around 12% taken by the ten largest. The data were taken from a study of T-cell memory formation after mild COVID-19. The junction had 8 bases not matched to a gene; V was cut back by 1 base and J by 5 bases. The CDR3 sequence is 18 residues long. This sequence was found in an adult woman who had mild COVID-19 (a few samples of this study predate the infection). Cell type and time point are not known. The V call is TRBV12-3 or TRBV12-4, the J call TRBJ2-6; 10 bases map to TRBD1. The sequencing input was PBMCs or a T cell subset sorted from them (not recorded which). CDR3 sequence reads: CASSLGVRDRGRANVLTF. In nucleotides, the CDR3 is TGTGCCAGCAGTTTAGGTGTCCGGGACAGGGGCCGGGCCAACGTCCTGACTTTC.